This T cell receptor (beta chain) was obtained from a study of glioma-infiltrating T cells. Using RNA template, CDR3s of TCR alpha and beta were amplified with iRepertoire arm-PCR. For one-step reverse transcription and amplification, 100-400 ng of tissue mRNA or PBMC total RNA was used. TCRdb redid the calling of the multiplex PCR reads with MiXCR, one entry per CDR3 protein. The table has over 120,000 distinct CDR3 sequences, approximately 39% seen once. Of note for this clonotype: What it binds is not known.

Notes on the study in general: Very few CDR3 sequences were shared between tissue and blood.

V lost 7 bases, J lost 4 bases, and 8 bases lay in between. CDR3 length: 12 residues. V gene TRBV12-3 or TRBV12-4 combines with J gene TRBJ2-1, with unresolved D. Sequenced material: glioma tissue, nonneoplastic brain tissue, or PBMCs (not recorded which). This clonotype was obtained from a human donor with low-grade glioma or glioblastoma, undergoing nonglioma brain surgery, or in good health (not recorded which). CDR3: CASTYSYNEQFF. The DNA for the CDR3 is TGTGCCAGCACCTACAGTTACAATGAGCAGTTCTTC.